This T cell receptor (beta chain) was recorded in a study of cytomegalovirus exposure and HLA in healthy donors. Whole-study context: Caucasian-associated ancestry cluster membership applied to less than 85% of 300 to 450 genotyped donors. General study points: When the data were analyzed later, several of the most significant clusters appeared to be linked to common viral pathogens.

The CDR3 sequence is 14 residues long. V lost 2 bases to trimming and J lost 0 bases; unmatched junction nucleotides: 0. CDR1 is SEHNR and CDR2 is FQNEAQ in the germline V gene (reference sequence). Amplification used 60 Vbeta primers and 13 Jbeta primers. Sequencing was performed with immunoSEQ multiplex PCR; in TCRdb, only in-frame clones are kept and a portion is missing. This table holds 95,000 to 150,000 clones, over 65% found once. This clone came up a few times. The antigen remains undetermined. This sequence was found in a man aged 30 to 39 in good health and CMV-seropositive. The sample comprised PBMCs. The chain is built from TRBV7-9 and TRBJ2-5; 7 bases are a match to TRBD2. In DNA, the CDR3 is TGTGCCAGCAGCTTAAGCGGGAACCAAGAGACCCAGTACTTC. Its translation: CASSLSGNQETQYF.